One and the same sample provided the 14 T cell receptor beta chains below, sequenced in a study of technical replicates of blood from a handful of donors. Assay: immunoSEQ multiplex PCR; the TCRdb copy retains only in-frame clones and omits some. The repertoire holds about 75,000 clones, about 90% seen once, with less than 0.5% in the top ten. Material: T cells isolated from PBMCs. The source is a human donor in good health.

V is TRBV9 and J is TRBJ1-1; 7 bases fit TRBD1. Losses at the gene ends were 4 bases for V and 2 bases for J; bases not matched to a gene: 2. The CDR3 contains 13 residues. Germline lookup yields CDR1 SGDLS and CDR2 YYNGEE. The CDR3 protein is CASSQGGNTEAFF. DNA of the CDR3: TGTGCCAGCAGCCAAGGGGGCAACACTGAAGCTTTCTTT.

The rearrangement uses TRBV19 and TRBJ2-3; a weak D match, TRBD2 (5 bases). Germline CDR1 reads LNHDA; CDR2 reads SQIVND (reference sequence). The CDR3 is 12 residues long. V was clipped by 8 bases and J by 2 bases, with 8 bases between them. The CDR3 here is CASASPTDTQYF. The CDR3 DNA follows: TGTGCCAGTGCTAGCCCCACAGATACGCAGTATTTT.

V and J are TRBV19 and TRBJ2-3, with D perhaps TRBD1 (6 bases). Germline V gene data show CDR1 as LNHDA and CDR2 as SQIVND (reference sequence). V was clipped by 7 bases and J by 0 bases, with 11 bases between them. CDR3 length: 14 residues. CDR3 protein: CASKEQGSTDTQYF. The CDR3 bases are TGTGCCAGTAAGGAACAGGGCAGCACAGATACGCAGTATTTT.

CDR3 residues: CAWSGEANQPQHF. CDR3 nucleotide sequence: TGTGCCTGGAGCGGAGAGGCGAATCAGCCCCAGCATTTT. The gene calls are TRBV30 and TRBJ1-5, with D uncertain. Germline CDR1 and CDR2: GTSNPN and SVGIG (reference sequence). The CDR3 is 13 amino acids. V was clipped by 3 bases and J by 4 bases, with 10 bases between them.

J is TRBJ2-5 and V is TRBV20-1, with a tentative D call TRBD2 (5 bases). The CDR3 runs to 11 residues. V lost 3 bases, J lost 5 bases, and 7 bases lay in between. The germline gives CDR1 DFQATT, CDR2 SNEGSKA (reference sequence). Here the CDR3 reads CSASGSETQYF. The CDR3 nucleotides are TGCAGTGCTAGTGGGAGTGAGACCCAGTACTTC.

The V and J genes are TRBV19 and TRBJ1-2; D perhaps matches TRBD1 (6 bases). V gave up 7 bases and J gave up 5 bases, with 23 bases separating them. Per germline, CDR1 LNHDA and CDR2 SQIVND (reference sequence). The CDR3 loop spans 16 amino acids. CDR3 sequence reads: CASTPPDSWASYGYTF. For the CDR3, the DNA is TGTGCCAGTACCCCACCGGACAGTTGGGCTTCTTATGGCTACACCTTC.

V and J are TRBV2 and TRBJ2-5; 10 bases fit TRBD2. The CDR3 is 17 amino acids. CDR1 and CDR2 (germline): SNHLY, FYNNEI. V gave up 6 bases and J gave up 4 bases; unmatched junction bases: 14. CDR3 sequence (DNA): TGTGCCAGCAGCCTATACGGGCTAGCGGGAGAGGCAGAGACCCAGTACTTC. Amino acid sequence: CASSLYGLAGEAETQYF. The entire variable domain, with the rest obtained from reference TRBV2 and TRBJ2-5, is as follows: EPEVTQTPSHQVTQMGQEVILRCVPISNHLYFYWYRQILGQKVEFLVSFYNNEISEKSEIFDDQFSVERPDGSNFTLKIRSTKLEDSAMYFCASSLYGLAGEAETQYFGPGTRLLVL.

DNA of the CDR3: TGTGCCAGCAGTCCCCCCTTCTACGAGCAGTACTTC. This translates into CASSPPFYEQYF. The V and J genes are TRBV28 and TRBJ2-7, with D hard to call. V was clipped by 5 bases and J by 3 bases, with 8 bases between them. The CDR3 is 12 amino acids. The germline V gene has CDR1 MDHEN and CDR2 SYDVKM.

This chain links TRBV14 with TRBJ1-3; a possible D gene is TRBD1 (6 bases). The germline gives CDR1 SGHDN, CDR2 FVKESK. Trimming cost V 4 bases and J 4 bases, with 17 bases left between them. This CDR3 is 16 amino acids long. The DNA of the CDR3 is TGTGCCAGCAGCCTAGGACAGACCTCTGCCGGAAACACCATATATTTT. Protein product: CASSLGQTSAGNTIYF.

The rearrangement uses TRBV16 and TRBJ2-2, with 7 bases lining up with TRBD1. J was trimmed by 5 bases and V by 7 bases; bases with no gene match: 4. Germline CDR1 and CDR2: KGHSY and FQNENV. The CDR3 loop spans 13 amino acids. CDR3 sequence (DNA): TGTGCCAGCAACAGGGGACAGACCGGGGAGCTGTTTTTT. It codes for CASNRGQTGELFF.

V and J are TRBV5-1 and TRBJ2-5; 7 nucleotides match TRBD2. J gave up 5 bases and V 0 bases, and 4 bases lay outside the gene matches. The CDR3 spans 14 residues. Germline CDR1 and CDR2: SGHRS and YFSETQ. The CDR3 is CASSLVSGQETQYF. CDR3 nucleotides: TGCGCCAGCAGCTTGGTTAGCGGGCAGGAGACCCAGTACTTC. Filled out from reference TRBV5-1 and TRBJ2-5, the complete variable domain reads KAGVTQTPRYLIKTRGQQVTLSCSPISGHRSVSWYQQTPGQGLQFLFEYFSETQRNKGNFPGRFSGRQFSNSRSEMNVSTLELGDSALYLCASSLVSGQETQYFGPGTRLLVL.

This chain joins TRBV6-5 and TRBJ1-5; D ambiguous. The germline CDR1 and CDR2 sequences are MNHEY and SVGAGI. The CDR3 runs to 13 residues. The V gene lost 4 bases and the J gene lost 10 bases, with 14 bases spanning the gap. CDR3 coding DNA: TGTGCCAGCAGTTCCTCCTCCCTCCTTCCCCAGCATTTT. This gives the protein CASSSSSLLPQHF.

The chain joins TRBV27 to TRBJ1-2, with D perhaps TRBD1 (6 bases). V lost 3 bases and J lost 4, with 9 bases in between. The CDR3 is made up of 13 amino acids. The germline V gene has CDR1 MNHEY and CDR2 SMNVEV (reference sequence). DNA of the CDR3: TGTGCCAGCAGTTTTCAAGGGGGCTATGGCTACACCTTC. Amino acid sequence: CASSFQGGYGYTF.

The chain has TRBV11-2 and TRBJ2-2; no definite D call. CDR1 and CDR2 (germline): SGHAT, FQNNGV. V lost 0 bases and J 5 bases, leaving 4 bases between the germline ends. There are 13 residues in the CDR3. CDR3 coding DNA: TGTGCCAGCAGCTTAGATCTAACCGGGGAGCTGTTTTTT. Its protein product is CASSLDLTGELFF.